This TCR beta chain comes out of a study of early T cells in non-severe SARS-CoV-2 infection. General study results and limits: VDJdb matching skewed toward anti-spike CD8 responses, missing private and CD4 specificities.

This clonotype was seen only a few times. Antigen: not known. One entry per CDR3 protein, called by TCRdb with MiXCR from the 5' RACE reads. The sample yields approximately 100,000 distinct CDR3 sequences, 16% seen once. The TCR was taken from an adult who was a healthcare worker with PCR-confirmed SARS-CoV-2 infection or an uninfected control (not recorded which). Sample: whole blood.

Written as DNA, the CDR3 is TGTGCCAGCAGTGAAATCCAGGACACCGGGGAGCTGTTTTTT. This gives the protein CASSEIQDTGELFF. The rearrangement uses TRBV6-2 or TRBV6-3 and TRBJ2-2; D is uncertain. CDR3 length: 14 residues. Trimming took off 5 bases at V and 3 bases at J, with 10 bases between the two ends. Looked up from germline, CDR1 is MNHEY and CDR2 is SVGEGT.